The present T cell receptor beta chain was sequenced within a study of blood T cell repertoires in COVID-19. Germline loops: CDR1 SGHRS, CDR2 YFSETQ. The CDR3 runs to 15 residues. J gave up 1 base and V 5 bases, and 5 bases lay outside the gene matches. Sequenced by immunoSEQ multiplex PCR; TCRdb stores in-frame clones only, minus some. Among around 200,000 clones, approximately 87% were seen once, and the ten largest hold roughly 11%. The receptor was isolated from an older woman with COVID-19, enrolled during active disease. The chain uses TRBV5-1 and TRBJ1-5; TRBD1 agrees at 8 bases. The sequenced sample consisted of peripheral blood. DNA of the CDR3: TGCGCCAGCAGGGTAGGGACAGGCAGCAATCAGCCCCAGCATTTT. This encodes CASRVGTGSNQPQHF.